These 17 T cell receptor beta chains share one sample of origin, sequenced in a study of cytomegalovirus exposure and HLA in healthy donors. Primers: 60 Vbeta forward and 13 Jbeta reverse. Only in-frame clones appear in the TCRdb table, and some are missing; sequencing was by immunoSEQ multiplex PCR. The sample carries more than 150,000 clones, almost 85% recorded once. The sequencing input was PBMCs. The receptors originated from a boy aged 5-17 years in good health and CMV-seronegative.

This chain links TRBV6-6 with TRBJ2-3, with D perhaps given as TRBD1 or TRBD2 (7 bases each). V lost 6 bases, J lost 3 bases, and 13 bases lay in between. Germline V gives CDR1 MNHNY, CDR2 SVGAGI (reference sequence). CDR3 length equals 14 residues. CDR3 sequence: CASRYRGLTDTQYF. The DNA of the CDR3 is TGTGCCAGCAGGTACAGGGGACTAACAGATACGCAGTATTTT.

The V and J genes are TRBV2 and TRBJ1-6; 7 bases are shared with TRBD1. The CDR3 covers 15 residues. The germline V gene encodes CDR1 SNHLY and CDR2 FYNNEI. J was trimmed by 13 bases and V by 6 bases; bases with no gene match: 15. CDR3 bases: TGTGCCAGCAGAGCCTATTTCGACAGGGCGAGTCCCCTCCACTTT. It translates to CASRAYFDRASPLHF.

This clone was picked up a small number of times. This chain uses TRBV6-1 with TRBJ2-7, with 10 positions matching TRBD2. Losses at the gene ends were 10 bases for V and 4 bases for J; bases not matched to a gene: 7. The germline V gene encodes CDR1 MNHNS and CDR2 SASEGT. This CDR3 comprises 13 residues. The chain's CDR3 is CAIRTSGGYEQYF. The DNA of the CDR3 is TGTGCCATTCGGACTAGCGGCGGGTACGAGCAGTACTTC.

The CDR3 spells CASSLRGSKGNTEAFF. Written as DNA, the CDR3 is TGTGCCAGCAGCTTAAGGGGTTCTAAGGGGAACACTGAAGCTTTCTTT. This rearrangement joins TRBV7-8 to TRBJ1-1, with D perhaps TRBD1 (5 bases). V lost 2 bases, J lost 1 base, and 14 bases lay in between. The CDR3 has 16 amino acids. CDR1 and CDR2 from the germline V gene are SGHVS and FQNEAQ. Drawing the rest from reference TRBV7-8 and TRBJ1-1, the complete variable domain is GAGVSQSPRYKVAKRGQDVALRCDPISGHVSLFWYQQALGQGPEFLTYFQNEAQLDKSGLPSDRFFAERPEGSVSTLKIQRTQQEDSAVYLCASSLRGSKGNTEAFFGQGTRLTVV.

The CDR3 bases are TGTGCCAGCAGCTTATCGGGACAGCATTACAATGAGCAGTTCTTC. Protein product: CASSLSGQHYNEQFF. The chain combines TRBV7-9 with TRBJ2-1, with 7 bases lining up with TRBD1. Germline trimming cut 2 bases from V and 4 bases from J; bases unmatched to any gene: 5. The CDR3 spans 15 residues. CDR1 and CDR2 (germline): SEHNR, FQNEAQ (reference sequence). The full variable domain, in which reference TRBV7-9 and TRBJ2-1 provide the parts outside the CDR3, is DTGVSQNPRHKITKRGQNVTFRCDPISEHNRLYWYRQTLGQGPEFLTYFQNEAQLEKSRLLSDRFSAERPKGSFSTLEIQRTEQGDSAMYLCASSLSGQHYNEQFFGPGTRLTVL.

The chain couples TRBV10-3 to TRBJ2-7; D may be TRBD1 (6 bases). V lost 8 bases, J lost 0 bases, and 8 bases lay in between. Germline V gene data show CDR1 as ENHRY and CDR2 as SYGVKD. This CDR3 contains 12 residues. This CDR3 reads CAIGGNSYEQYF. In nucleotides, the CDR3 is TGTGCCATCGGGGGCAACTCCTACGAGCAGTACTTC.

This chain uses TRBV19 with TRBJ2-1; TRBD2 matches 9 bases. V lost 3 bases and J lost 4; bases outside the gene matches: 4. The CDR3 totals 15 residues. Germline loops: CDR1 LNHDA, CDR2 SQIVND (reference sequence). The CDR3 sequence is CASSMGLAGYNEQFF. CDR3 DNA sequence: TGTGCCAGTAGTATGGGGCTAGCGGGGTACAATGAGCAGTTCTTC. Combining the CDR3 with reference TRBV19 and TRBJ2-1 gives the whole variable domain DGGITQSPKYLFRKEGQNVTLSCEQNLNHDAMYWYRQDPGQGLRLIYYSQIVNDFQKGDIAEGYSVSREKKESFPLTVTSAQKNPTAFYLCASSMGLAGYNEQFFGPGTRLTVL.

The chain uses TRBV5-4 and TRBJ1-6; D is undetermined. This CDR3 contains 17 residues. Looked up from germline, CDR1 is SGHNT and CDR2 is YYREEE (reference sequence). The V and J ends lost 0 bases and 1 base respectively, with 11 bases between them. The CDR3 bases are TGTGCCAGCAGCTTGGATCCGGGAATGTCCTATAATTCACCCCTCCACTTT. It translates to CASSLDPGMSYNSPLHF.

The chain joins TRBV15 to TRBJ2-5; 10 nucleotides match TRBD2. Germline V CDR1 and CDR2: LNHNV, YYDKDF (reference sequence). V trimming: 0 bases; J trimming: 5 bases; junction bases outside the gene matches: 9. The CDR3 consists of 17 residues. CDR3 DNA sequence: TGTGCCACCAGCAGAGATCAAGCGGGGGGGCTTAGGGAGACCCAGTACTTC. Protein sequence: CATSRDQAGGLRETQYF.

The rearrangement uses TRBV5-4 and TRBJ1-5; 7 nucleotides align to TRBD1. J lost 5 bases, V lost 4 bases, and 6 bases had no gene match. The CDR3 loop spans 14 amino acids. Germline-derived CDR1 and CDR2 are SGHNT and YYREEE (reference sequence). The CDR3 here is CASSEGTEDQPQHF. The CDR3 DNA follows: TGTGCCAGCAGCGAAGGGACAGAGGATCAGCCCCAGCATTTT.

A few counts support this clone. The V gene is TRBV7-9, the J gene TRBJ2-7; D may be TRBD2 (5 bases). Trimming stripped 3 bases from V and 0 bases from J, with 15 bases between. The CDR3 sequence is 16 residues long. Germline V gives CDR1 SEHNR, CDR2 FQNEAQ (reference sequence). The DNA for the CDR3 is TGTGCCAGCAGCTTGATGCGAGGGCTCTTCTCCTACGAGCAGTACTTC. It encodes CASSLMRGLFSYEQYF.

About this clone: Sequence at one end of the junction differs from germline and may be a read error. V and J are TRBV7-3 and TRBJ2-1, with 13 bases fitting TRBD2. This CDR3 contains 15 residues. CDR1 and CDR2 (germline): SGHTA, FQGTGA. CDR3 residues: CASSLTSGGAVEQFF. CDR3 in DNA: TGTGCCAGCAGCCTAACTAGCGGGGGGGCCGTTGAGCAGTTCTTC.

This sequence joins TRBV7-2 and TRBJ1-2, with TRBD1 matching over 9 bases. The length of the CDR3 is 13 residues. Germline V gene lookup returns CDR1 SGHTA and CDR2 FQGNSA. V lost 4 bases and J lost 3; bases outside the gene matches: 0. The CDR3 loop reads CASSWDRDYGYTF. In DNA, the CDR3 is TGTGCCAGCAGCTGGGACAGGGACTATGGCTACACCTTC.

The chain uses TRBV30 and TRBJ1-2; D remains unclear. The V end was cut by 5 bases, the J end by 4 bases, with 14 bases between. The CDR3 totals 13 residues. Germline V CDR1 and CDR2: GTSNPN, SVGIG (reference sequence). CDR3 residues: CAWVGGISYGYTF. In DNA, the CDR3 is TGTGCCTGGGTGGGAGGGATTTCCTATGGCTACACCTTC.

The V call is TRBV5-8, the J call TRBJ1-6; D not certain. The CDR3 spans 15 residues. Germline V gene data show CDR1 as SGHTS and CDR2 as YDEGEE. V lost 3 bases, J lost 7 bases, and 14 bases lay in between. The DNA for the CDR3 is TGTGCCAGCAGCTACGGGGTTGGTCCGAATTCACCCCTCCACTTT. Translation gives CASSYGVGPNSPLHF. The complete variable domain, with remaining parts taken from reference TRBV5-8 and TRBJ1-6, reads EAGVTQSPTHLIKTRGQQATLRCSPISGHTSVYWYQQALGLGLQFLLWYDEGEERNRGNFPPRFSGRQFPNYSSELNVNALELEDSALYLCASSYGVGPNSPLHFGNGTRLTVT.

CDR3 nucleotide sequence: TGTGCCAGCACGGACCTGGGACTAGCGGGAGACATTAGGGAGAACGAGCAGTACTTC. Residues: CASTDLGLAGDIRENEQYF. V is TRBV2 and J is TRBJ2-7; TRBD2 aligns across 14 bases. Germline V gives CDR1 SNHLY, CDR2 FYNNEI. V lost 7 bases and J lost 5; bases outside the gene matches: 19. This CDR3 has 19 residues.

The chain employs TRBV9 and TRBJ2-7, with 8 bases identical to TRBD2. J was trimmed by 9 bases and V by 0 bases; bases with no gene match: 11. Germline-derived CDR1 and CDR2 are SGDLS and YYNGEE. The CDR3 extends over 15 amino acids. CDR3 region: CASSVDGRDNTAQYF. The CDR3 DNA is TGTGCCAGCAGCGTAGACGGGAGGGACAATACGGCGCAGTACTTC.